Shown below are 12 T cell receptor beta chains from a single sample sequenced in a study of shared clonotypes between healthy human individuals. TCRdb's copy holds only in-frame clones and misses some; the assay was immunoSEQ multiplex PCR. The repertoire holds some 630,000 clones, about two thirds seen once, with about 2% in the top ten. Sample: memory CD4+ T cells sorted from blood. The subset: CD45RA-negative fraction. Receptors originate from a woman aged 25 to 39 in good health.

The chain uses TRBV11-2 and TRBJ2-4, with TRBD1 as a possible D gene (6 bases). The CDR3 has 18 amino acids. Germline V gives CDR1 SGHAT, CDR2 FQNNGV. V dropped 0 bases and J dropped 0 bases, with 15 bases sitting between them. The CDR3 bases are TGTGCCAGCAGCTTAGATCTCGGACAGAGACTAGCCAAAAACATTCAGTACTTC. It yields the protein CASSLDLGQRLAKNIQYF.

The J gene is TRBJ2-1, the V gene TRBV27; no clear D. The CDR3 length is 14 residues. V lost 2 bases and J lost 0, with 5 bases in between. Germline values: CDR1 MNHEY, CDR2 SMNVEV (reference sequence). CDR3 bases: TGTGCCAGCAGTTTAAGATACTCCTACAATGAGCAGTTCTTC. Its protein is CASSLRYSYNEQFF.

The chain is built from TRBV5-1 and TRBJ2-5; unclear D gene. The DNA matches TRBJ2-7 better at its end, which makes the J call doubtful. Germline V gives CDR1 SGHRS, CDR2 YFSETQ. This CDR3 has 13 residues. CDR3 sequence reads: CASSLGRSYEQYF. The CDR3 nucleotides read TGCGCCAGCAGCTTGGGAAGATCCTACGAGCAGTACTTC.

The rearrangement uses TRBV11-2 and TRBJ1-1, with a tentative D call TRBD1 (5 bases). The CDR3 extends over 11 amino acids. Germline V lookup: CDR1 SGHAT, CDR2 FQNNGV. Trimming removed 4 bases from V and 11 bases from J, with 11 bases in between. CDR3 protein: CASSSRRDAFF. Written as DNA, the CDR3 is TGTGCCAGCAGCTCCCGAAGGGACGCTTTCTTT.

This clone was found once. This chain links TRBV6-1 with TRBJ1-5; D is ambiguous. Trimming stripped 6 bases from V and 9 bases from J, with 18 bases between. The germline V gene has CDR1 MNHNS and CDR2 SASEGT. The CDR3 consists of 14 residues. CDR3 DNA sequence: TGTGCCAGCAGGGTCCAGGCCGGCTCGGGGCCCCAGCATTTT. It translates to CASRVQAGSGPQHF.

V and J are TRBV6-6 and TRBJ1-4; 8 nucleotides match TRBD1. This CDR3 contains 15 residues. V shed 6 bases and J 2 bases; nucleotides not matched to a gene: 5. Germline V gene data show CDR1 as MNHNY and CDR2 as SVGAGI (reference sequence). This CDR3 reads CASRDYRGTNEKLFF. Written as DNA, the CDR3 is TGTGCCAGCAGGGACTACAGGGGGACTAATGAAAAACTGTTTTTT.

The chain is built from TRBV28 and TRBJ2-3; 12 nucleotides match TRBD2. Germline V gene data show CDR1 as MDHEN and CDR2 as SYDVKM. The CDR3 contains 17 residues. Unmatched junction bases numbered 4, after V lost 3 bases and J lost 0 bases. CDR3 in amino acids: CASSFLAGGPSTDTQYF. CDR3 coding DNA: TGTGCCAGCAGTTTTCTAGCGGGAGGGCCTAGCACAGATACGCAGTATTTT.

The chain carries TRBV5-1 and TRBJ2-7, with 7 bases fitting TRBD1. The CDR3 runs 14 residues. The V gene end was trimmed by 5 bases and the J gene end by 2 bases; junction bases not matched to a gene: 7. Germline V gene lookup returns CDR1 SGHRS and CDR2 YFSETQ. The DNA of the CDR3 is TGCGCCAGCAGGAGAGGGGGCGACACCTACGAGCAGTACTTC. Protein product: CASRRGGDTYEQYF.

The chain carries TRBV27 and TRBJ1-3, with D unclear. The germline V gene encodes CDR1 MNHEY and CDR2 SMNVEV (reference sequence). The CDR3 has 14 amino acids. Between the trimmed V and J ends, which lost 5 bases and 1 base, there was a span of 9 bases. For the CDR3, the DNA is TGTGCCAGCAGTCCCCCTAGGTCTGGAAACACCATATATTTT. Translation: CASSPPRSGNTIYF.

On this clone: This clone may be a read error of a much larger clone one base away. V usage is TRBV5-1 and J usage is TRBJ2-3, with TRBD2 matching over 10 bases. This CDR3 comprises 15 residues. V was clipped by 2 bases and J by 1 base; unmatched bases: 1. Per the germline V gene, CDR1 is SGHRS and CDR2 is YFSETQ. Written as DNA, the CDR3 is TGCGCCAGCAGCTTCGGGACTAGCGGCACAGATACGCAGTATTTT. This sequence encodes CASSFGTSGTDTQYF.

The gene calls are TRBV28 and TRBJ2-7, with D possibly being TRBD1 (5 bases). The CDR3 is 12 residues long. V was cut by 5 bases and J by 4 bases, with 9 bases left in between. CDR1 and CDR2 (germline): MDHEN, SYDVKM. The CDR3 bases are TGTGCCAGCAGTACGGACATATACGAGCAGTACTTC. Its protein product is CASSTDIYEQYF.

The chain uses TRBV19 and TRBJ1-5; 8 bases map to TRBD1. Germline CDR1 and CDR2: LNHDA and SQIVND (reference sequence). The CDR3 is made up of 14 amino acids. Losses at the gene ends were 5 bases for V and 4 bases for J; bases not matched to a gene: 4. CDR3 sequence: CASSYRDRNQPQHF. In DNA, the CDR3 is TGTGCCAGTAGTTACCGGGACAGGAATCAGCCCCAGCATTTT. The entire variable domain, with the rest obtained from reference TRBV19 and TRBJ1-5, is as follows: DGGITQSPKYLFRKEGQNVTLSCEQNLNHDAMYWYRQDPGQGLRLIYYSQIVNDFQKGDIAEGYSVSREKKESFPLTVTSAQKNPTAFYLCASSYRDRNQPQHFGDGTRLSIL.